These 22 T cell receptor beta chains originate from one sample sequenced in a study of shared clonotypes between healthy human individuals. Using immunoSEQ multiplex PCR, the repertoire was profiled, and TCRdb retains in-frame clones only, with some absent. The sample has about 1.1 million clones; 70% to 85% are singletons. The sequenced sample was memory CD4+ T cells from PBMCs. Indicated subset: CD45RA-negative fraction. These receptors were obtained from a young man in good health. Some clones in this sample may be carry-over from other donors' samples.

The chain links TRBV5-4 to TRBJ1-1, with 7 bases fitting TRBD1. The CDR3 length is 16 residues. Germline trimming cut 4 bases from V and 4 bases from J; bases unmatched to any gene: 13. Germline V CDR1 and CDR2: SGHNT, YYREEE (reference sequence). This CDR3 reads CASSRGNRGGGTEAFF. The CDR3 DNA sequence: TGTGCCAGCAGCCGAGGGAACCGAGGGGGCGGCACTGAAGCTTTCTTT.

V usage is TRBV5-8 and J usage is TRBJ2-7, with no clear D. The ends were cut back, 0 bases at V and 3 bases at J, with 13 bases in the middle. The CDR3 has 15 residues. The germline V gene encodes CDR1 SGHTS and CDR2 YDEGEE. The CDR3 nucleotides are TGTGCCAGCAGCTTGGTGTCGGGCCTCAACTACGAGCAGTACTTC. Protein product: CASSLVSGLNYEQYF.

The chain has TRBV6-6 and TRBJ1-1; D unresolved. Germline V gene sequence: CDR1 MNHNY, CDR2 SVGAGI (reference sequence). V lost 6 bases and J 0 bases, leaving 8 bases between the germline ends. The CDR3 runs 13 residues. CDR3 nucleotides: TGTGCCAGCAGAACCTCAGTGAACACTGAAGCTTTCTTT. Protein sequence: CASRTSVNTEAFF.

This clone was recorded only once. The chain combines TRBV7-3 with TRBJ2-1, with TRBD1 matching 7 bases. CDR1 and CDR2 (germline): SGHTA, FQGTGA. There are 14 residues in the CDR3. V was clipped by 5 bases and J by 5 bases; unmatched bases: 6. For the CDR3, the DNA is TGTGCCAGCAGCCCTAGACAGGGACACAATGAGCAGTTCTTC. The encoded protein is CASSPRQGHNEQFF.

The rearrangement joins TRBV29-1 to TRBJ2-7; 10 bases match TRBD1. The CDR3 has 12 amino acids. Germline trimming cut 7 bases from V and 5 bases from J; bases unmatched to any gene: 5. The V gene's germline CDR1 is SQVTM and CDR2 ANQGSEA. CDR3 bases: TGCAGCGCCCGGACAGGGGGGGACGAGCAGTACTTC. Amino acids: CSARTGGDEQYF.

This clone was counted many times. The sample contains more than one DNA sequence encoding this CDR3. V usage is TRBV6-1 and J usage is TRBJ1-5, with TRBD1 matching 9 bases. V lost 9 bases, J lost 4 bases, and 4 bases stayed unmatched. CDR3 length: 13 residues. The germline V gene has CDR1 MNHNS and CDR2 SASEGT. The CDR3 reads CASRGTGNQPQHF. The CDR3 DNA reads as TGTGCCAGTAGGGGGACAGGGAATCAGCCCCAGCATTTT.

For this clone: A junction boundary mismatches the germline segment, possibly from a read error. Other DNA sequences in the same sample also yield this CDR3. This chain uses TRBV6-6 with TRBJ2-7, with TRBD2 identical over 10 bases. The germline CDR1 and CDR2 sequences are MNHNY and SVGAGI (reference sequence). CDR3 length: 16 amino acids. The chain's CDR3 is CASSQYVGLAAYEQYF. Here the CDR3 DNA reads TGTGCCAGCAGTCAATATGTAGGACTAGCGGCCTATGAGCAGTACTTC.

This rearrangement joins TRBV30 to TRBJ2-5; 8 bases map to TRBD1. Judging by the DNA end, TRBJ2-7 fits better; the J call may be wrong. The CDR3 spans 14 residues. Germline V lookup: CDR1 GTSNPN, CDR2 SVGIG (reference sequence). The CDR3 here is CAWRDRGSSYEQYF. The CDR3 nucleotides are TGTGCCTGGCGAGACAGGGGTTCCTCCTACGAGCAGTACTTC.

The CDR3 is CASSRQGADTQYF. The CDR3 DNA reads TGCGCCAGCAGTAGACAGGGAGCAGATACGCAGTATTTT. This chain links TRBV10-1 with TRBJ2-3; 7 bases align to TRBD1. Germline-derived CDR1 and CDR2 are WNHNN and SYGVQD (reference sequence). This CDR3 has 13 amino acids. V shed 5 bases, J shed 4 bases, and the junction held 3 bases outside the gene matches.

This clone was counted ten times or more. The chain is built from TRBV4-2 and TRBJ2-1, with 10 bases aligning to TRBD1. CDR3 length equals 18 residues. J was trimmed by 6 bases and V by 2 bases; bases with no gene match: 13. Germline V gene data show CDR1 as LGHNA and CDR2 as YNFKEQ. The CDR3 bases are TGTGCCAGCAGCCAAAGGCGAGTGGGACAGGGGCTTCGCAATGAGCAGTTCTTC. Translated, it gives CASSQRRVGQGLRNEQFF.

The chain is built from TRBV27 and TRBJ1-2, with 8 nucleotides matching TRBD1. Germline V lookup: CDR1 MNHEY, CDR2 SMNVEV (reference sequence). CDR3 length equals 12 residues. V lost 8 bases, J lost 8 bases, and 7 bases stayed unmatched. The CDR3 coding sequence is TGTGCCAGCGAGGACAGGGCGGGGGGCTACACCTTC. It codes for CASEDRAGGYTF.

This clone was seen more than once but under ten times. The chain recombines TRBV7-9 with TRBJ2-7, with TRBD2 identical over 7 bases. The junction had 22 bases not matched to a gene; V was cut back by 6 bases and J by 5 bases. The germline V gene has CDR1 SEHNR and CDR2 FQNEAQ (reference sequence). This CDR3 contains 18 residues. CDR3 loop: CASRPKVGGKGVRDEQYF. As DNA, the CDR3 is TGTGCCAGCAGGCCCAAGGTGGGGGGGAAAGGTGTCAGGGACGAGCAGTACTTC.

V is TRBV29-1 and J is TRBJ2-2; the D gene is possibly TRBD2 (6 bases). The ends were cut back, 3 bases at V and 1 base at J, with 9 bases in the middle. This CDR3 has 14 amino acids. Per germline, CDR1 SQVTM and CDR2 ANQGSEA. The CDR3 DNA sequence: TGCAGCGTTGATGGGGGGTGGAACACCGGGGAGCTGTTTTTT. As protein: CSVDGGWNTGELFF.

CDR3: CASSLSAGMSQPQHF. The CDR3 coding sequence is TGTGCCAGCAGTTTATCCGCAGGAATGAGTCAGCCCCAGCATTTT. The V call is TRBV28, the J call TRBJ1-5; D not resolved. Germline V lookup: CDR1 MDHEN, CDR2 SYDVKM. Trimming cost V 1 base and J 6 bases, with 13 bases left between them. This CDR3 spans 15 amino acids.

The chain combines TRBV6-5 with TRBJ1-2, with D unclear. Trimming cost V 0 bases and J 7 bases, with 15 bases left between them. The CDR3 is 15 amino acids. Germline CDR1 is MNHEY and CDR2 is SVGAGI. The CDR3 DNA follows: TGTGCCAGCAGTTACTCGGGCAGAGCCTTTTCTGGCTACACCTTC. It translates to CASSYSGRAFSGYTF.

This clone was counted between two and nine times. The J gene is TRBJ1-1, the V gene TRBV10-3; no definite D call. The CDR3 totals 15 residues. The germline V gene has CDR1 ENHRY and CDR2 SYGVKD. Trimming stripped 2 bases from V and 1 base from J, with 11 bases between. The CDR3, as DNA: TGTGCCATCAGTGAGCCGAGACGGTCGAACACTGAAGCTTTCTTT. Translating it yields CAISEPRRSNTEAFF.

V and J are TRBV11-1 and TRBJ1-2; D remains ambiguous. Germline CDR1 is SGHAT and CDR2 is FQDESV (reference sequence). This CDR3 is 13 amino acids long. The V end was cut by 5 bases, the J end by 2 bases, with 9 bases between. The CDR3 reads CASSPDKNYGYTF. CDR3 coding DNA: TGTGCCAGCAGCCCTGACAAGAACTATGGCTACACCTTC. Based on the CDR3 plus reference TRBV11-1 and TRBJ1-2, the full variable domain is EAEVAQSPRYKITEKSQAVAFWCDPISGHATLYWYRQILGQGPELLVQFQDESVVDDSQLPKDRFSAERLKGVDSTLKIQPAELGDSAMYLCASSPDKNYGYTFGSGTRLTVV.

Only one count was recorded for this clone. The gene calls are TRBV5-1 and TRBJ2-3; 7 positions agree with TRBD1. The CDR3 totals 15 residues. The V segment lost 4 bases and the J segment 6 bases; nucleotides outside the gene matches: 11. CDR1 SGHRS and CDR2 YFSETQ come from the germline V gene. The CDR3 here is CASSLDTGASDTQYF. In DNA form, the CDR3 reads TGCGCCAGCAGCCTCGATACAGGGGCCTCCGATACGCAGTATTTT.

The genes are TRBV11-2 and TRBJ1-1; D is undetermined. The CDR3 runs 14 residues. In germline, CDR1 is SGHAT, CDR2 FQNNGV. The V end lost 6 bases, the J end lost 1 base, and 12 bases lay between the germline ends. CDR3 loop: CASRDLGGNTEAFF. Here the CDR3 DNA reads TGTGCCAGCAGGGATCTGGGTGGGAACACTGAAGCTTTCTTT.

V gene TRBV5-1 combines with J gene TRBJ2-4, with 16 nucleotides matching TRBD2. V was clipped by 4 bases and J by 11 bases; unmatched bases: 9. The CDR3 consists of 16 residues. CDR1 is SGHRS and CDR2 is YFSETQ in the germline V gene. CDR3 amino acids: CASSPGTSGRDPFQYF. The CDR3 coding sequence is TGCGCCAGCAGCCCCGGGACTAGCGGGAGGGACCCGTTTCAGTACTTC. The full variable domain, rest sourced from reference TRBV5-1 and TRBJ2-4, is KAGVTQTPRYLIKTRGQQVTLSCSPISGHRSVSWYQQTPGQGLQFLFEYFSETQRNKGNFPGRFSGRQFSNSRSEMNVSTLELGDSALYLCASSPGTSGRDPFQYFGAGTRLSVL.

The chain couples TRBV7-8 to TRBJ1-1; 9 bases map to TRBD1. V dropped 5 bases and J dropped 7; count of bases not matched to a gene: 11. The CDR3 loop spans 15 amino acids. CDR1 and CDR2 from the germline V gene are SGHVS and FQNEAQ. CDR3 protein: CASSRFPGQGIEAFF. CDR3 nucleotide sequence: TGTGCCAGCAGCCGCTTTCCGGGACAGGGTATTGAAGCTTTCTTT.

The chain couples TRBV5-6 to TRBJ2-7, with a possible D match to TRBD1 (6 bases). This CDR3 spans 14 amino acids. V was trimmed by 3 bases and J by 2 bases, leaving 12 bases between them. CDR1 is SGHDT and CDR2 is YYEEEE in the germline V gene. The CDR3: CASSWGLEAYEQYF. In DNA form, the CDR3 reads TGTGCCAGCAGCTGGGGGCTGGAGGCCTACGAGCAGTACTTC.